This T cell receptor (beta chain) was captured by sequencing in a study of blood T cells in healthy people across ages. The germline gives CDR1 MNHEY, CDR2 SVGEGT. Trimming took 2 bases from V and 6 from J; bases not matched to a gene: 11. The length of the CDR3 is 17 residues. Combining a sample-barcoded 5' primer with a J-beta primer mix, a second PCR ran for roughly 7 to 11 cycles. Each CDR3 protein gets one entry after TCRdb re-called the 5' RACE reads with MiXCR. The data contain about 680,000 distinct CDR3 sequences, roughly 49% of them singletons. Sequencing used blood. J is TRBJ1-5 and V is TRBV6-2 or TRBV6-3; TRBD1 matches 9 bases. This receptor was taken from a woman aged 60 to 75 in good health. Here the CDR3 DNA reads TGTGCCAGCAGTTACGACAGGGGGGACACGCGCAGTCAGCCCCAGCATTTT. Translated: CASSYDRGDTRSQPQHF.